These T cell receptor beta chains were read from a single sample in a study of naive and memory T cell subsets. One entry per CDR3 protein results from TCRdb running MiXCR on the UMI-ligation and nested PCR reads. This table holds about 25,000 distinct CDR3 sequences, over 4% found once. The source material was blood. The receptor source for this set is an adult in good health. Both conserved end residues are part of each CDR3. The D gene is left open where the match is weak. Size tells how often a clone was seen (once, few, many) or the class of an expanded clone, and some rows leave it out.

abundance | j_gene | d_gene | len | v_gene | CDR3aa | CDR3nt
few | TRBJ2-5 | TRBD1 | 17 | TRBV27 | CASSSLDPGQIIETQYF | TGTGCCAGCAGTTCCTTGGACCCGGGACAGATTATAGAGACCCAGTACTTC
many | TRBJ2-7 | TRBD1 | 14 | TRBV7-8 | CASSYQGQTFEQYF | TGTGCCAGCAGCTACCAGGGACAGACCTTTGAGCAGTACTTC
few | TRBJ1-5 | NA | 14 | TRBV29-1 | CSVGGDGSNQPQHF | TGCAGCGTTGGAGGGGACGGTAGCAATCAGCCCCAGCATTTT
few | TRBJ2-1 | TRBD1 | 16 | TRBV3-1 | CASSRPSGQGANEQFF | TGTGCCAGCAGCCGCCCTTCCGGACAGGGGGCTAATGAGCAGTTCTTC
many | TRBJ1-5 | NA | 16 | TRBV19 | CASSIGQGRRNQPQHF | TGTGCCAGTAGTATAGGGCAGGGGCGCAGAAATCAGCCCCAGCATTTT
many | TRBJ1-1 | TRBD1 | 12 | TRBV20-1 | CSARVQGRDAFF | TGCAGTGCTAGGGTACAGGGGAGGGACGCTTTCTTT
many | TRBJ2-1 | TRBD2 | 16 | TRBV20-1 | CSARDEWTSGNNEQFF | TGCAGTGCTAGAGATGAATGGACTAGCGGAAACAATGAGCAGTTCTTC
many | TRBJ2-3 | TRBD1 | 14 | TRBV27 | CASQQGRGTDTQYF | TGTGCCAGCCAACAGGGGAGAGGCACAGATACGCAGTATTTT
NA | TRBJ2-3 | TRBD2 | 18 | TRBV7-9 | CASCLESWREASTDTQYF | TGTGCCAGCTGCTTAGAGTCCTGGCGGGAGGCTAGCACAGATACGCAGTATTTT
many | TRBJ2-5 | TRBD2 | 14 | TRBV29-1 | CSVLWGGWQETQYF | TGCAGCGTGCTATGGGGGGGGTGGCAAGAGACCCAGTACTTC
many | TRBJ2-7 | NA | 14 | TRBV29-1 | CSVETSRENYEQYF | TGCAGCGTTGAAACGTCACGGGAGAACTACGAGCAGTACTTC
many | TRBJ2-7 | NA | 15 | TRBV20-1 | CSALTRSRTTYEQYF | TGCAGTGCTCTTACTAGAAGCAGAACCACCTACGAGCAGTACTTC
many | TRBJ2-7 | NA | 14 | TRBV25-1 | CASVGRGFGNEQYF | TGTGCCAGCGTGGGTAGGGGATTCGGAAACGAGCAGTACTTC
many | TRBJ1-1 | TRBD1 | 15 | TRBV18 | CASSPRTGQGTEAFF | TGTGCCAGCTCACCACGGACAGGGCAAGGCACTGAAGCTTTCTTT
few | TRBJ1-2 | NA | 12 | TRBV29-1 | CSVDRGSYGYTF | TGCAGCGTTGACCGAGGTTCTTATGGCTACACCTTC
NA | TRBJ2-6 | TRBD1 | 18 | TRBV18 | CASSLRQGLTSGANVLTF | TGTGCCAGCTCACTGAGACAGGGGCTTACCTCTGGGGCCAACGTCCTGACTTTC
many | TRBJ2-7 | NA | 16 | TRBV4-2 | CASSPGRGTTTYEQYF | TGTGCCAGCAGCCCCGGAAGGGGGACAACCACCTACGAGCAGTACTTC
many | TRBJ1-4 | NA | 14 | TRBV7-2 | CASSLGGPNEKLFF | TGTGCCAGCAGCTTAGGGGGCCCTAATGAAAAACTGTTTTTT
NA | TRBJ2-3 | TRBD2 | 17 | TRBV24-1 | CATSDSGLAASTDTQYF | TGTGCCACCAGTGACTCCGGACTAGCGGCTAGCACAGATACGCAGTATTTT
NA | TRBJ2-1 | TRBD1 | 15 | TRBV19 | CASSTDRGPFNEQFF | TGTGCCAGTAGTACAGACAGGGGTCCCTTCAATGAGCAGTTCTTC
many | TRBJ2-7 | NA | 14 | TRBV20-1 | CSASPILSAYEQYF | TGCAGTGCTAGCCCCATACTTTCCGCCTACGAGCAGTACTTC
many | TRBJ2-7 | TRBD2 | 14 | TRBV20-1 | CSARQREGPSEQYF | TGCAGTGCTAGGCAACGGGAGGGCCCCTCCGAGCAGTACTTC
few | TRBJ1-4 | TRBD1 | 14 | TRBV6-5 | CASSWTGGDEKLFF | TGTGCCAGCAGTTGGACAGGAGGTGATGAAAAACTGTTTTTT
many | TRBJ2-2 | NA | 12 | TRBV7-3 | CASSLKAGELFF | TGTGCCAGCAGCTTAAAAGCCGGGGAGCTGTTTTTT